A single sample is the source of the 11 T cell receptor beta chains below, sequenced in a study of CD4 T cells in relation to SARS-CoV-2 and coronaviruses (dated by TCRdb to the early 2020s). For these TCRs, the target antigens are not known. CD4+ T cells from unexposed donors were collected before the COVID-19 pandemic (2011-2018). The EasySep CD4+ T cell isolation kit was used to isolate CD4+ T cells once the cultures had run for roughly 11 days. The library was generated by the immunoSEQ multiplex PCR assay. The table was pulled from immuneACCESS by TCRdb, which kept in-frame rearrangements only. Such tables lose some clones; where checked, under half of the loss comes from unresolved V genes, and the rest has no known cause. Present in this sample are 20,000 to 25,000 clones, 76% of which were seen just once. Clones ranked in the top ten supply approximately 15% of the sample. Sequences were obtained from CD4+ T cells from PBMCs, cultured in vitro. These receptors were collected from a human donor in good health.

CDR3 sequence reads: CASSFGGLSLLSYEQYF. DNA for the CDR3: TGCGCCAGCAGCTTTGGAGGGCTATCTCTATTATCCTACGAGCAGTACTTC. The rearrangement uses TRBV5-1 and TRBJ2-7, with D tentatively TRBD2 (6 bases). There are 17 residues in the CDR3. Between the trimmed V and J ends, which lost 2 bases and 1 base, there was a span of 19 bases. Germline values: CDR1 SGHRS, CDR2 YFSETQ.

The V call is TRBV7-9, the J call TRBJ2-1; 9 nucleotides line up with TRBD2. CDR1 and CDR2 (germline): SEHNR, FQNEAQ (reference sequence). Trimming at V came to 1 base and at J to 3 bases, leaving 10 bases not matched to a gene. The CDR3 contains 18 residues. In DNA form, the CDR3 reads TGTGCCAGCAGCTTAGTGATCCTAGCGGGACCCGTCTACAATGAGCAGTTCTTC. Its translation: CASSLVILAGPVYNEQFF.

The gene calls are TRBV19 and TRBJ2-2; D ambiguous. The V gene's germline CDR1 is LNHDA and CDR2 SQIVND (reference sequence). The germline V and J ends were trimmed by 5 bases and 1 base, with 11 bases remaining between them. The CDR3 sequence is 15 residues long. The DNA for the CDR3 is TGTGCCAGTAGTGGCAACCTACTGAACACCGGGGAGCTGTTTTTT. Translation gives CASSGNLLNTGELFF.

J is TRBJ2-7 and V is TRBV25-1; D may be TRBD1 (5 bases). The V gene lost 2 bases and the J gene lost 3 bases, with 8 bases spanning the gap. This CDR3 has 13 residues. The V gene's germline CDR1 is MGHDK and CDR2 SYGVNS. The CDR3 is CASSEPGIYEQYF. CDR3 DNA: TGTGCCAGCAGTGAACCAGGGATCTACGAGCAGTACTTC.

The CDR3 loop reads CASSPPGQETQYF. The CDR3 nucleotides read TGTGCCAGCTCACCACCGGGACAAGAGACCCAGTACTTC. This rearrangement joins TRBV18 to TRBJ2-5; D gene unclear. The ends were cut back, 0 bases at V and 2 bases at J, with 4 bases in the middle. There are 13 residues in the CDR3. In germline, CDR1 is KGHSH, CDR2 LQKENI.

This clone has only a few counts. The V call is TRBV6-6, the J call TRBJ1-6; D unclear. V was shortened by 7 bases and J by 9 bases, with 22 bases between the two germline ends. This CDR3 is 16 amino acids long. Germline V gene data show CDR1 as MNHNY and CDR2 as SVGAGI (reference sequence). The CDR3 bases are TGTGCCAGCACCAGTTTGAGACGACCTAGCAGTTCACCCCTCCACTTT. This gives the protein CASTSLRRPSSSPLHF.

The gene calls are TRBV19 and TRBJ1-1; 7 bases map to TRBD1. CDR1 LNHDA and CDR2 SQIVND come from the germline V gene (reference sequence). V gave up 5 bases and J gave up 7 bases; unmatched junction bases: 10. This CDR3 region has 14 residues. CDR3 bases: TGTGCCAGTAGTCTCGCGACAGGGCGGGGTGAAGCTTTCTTT. Protein product: CASSLATGRGEAFF. The full variable domain, completed using reference TRBV19 and TRBJ1-1, is DGGITQSPKYLFRKEGQNVTLSCEQNLNHDAMYWYRQDPGQGLRLIYYSQIVNDFQKGDIAEGYSVSREKKESFPLTVTSAQKNPTAFYLCASSLATGRGEAFFGQGTRLTVV.

The gene calls are TRBV20-1 and TRBJ2-5; no firm D call. The CDR3 totals 12 residues. Trimming removed 3 bases from V and 5 bases from J, with 10 bases in between. Looked up from germline, CDR1 is DFQATT and CDR2 is SNEGSKA (reference sequence). The CDR3 nucleotides are TGCAGTGCTAGTACCGGGTGGGAGACCCAGTACTTC. Translated, it gives CSASTGWETQYF.

The V and J genes are TRBV3-1 (or the pseudogene TRBV3-2) and TRBJ1-1, with 8 nucleotides matching TRBD1. The germline CDR1 and CDR2 sequences are LGHDT and YNNKEL (reference sequence). CDR3 length: 14 amino acids. J lost 4 bases, V lost 4 bases, and 5 bases had no gene match. CDR3 loop: CASSPGQGSTEAFF. CDR3 DNA sequence: TGTGCCAGCAGCCCCGGACAGGGCAGCACTGAAGCTTTCTTT.

The CDR3 spells CAWSLRVGGQGTQPQHF. For the CDR3, the DNA is TGTGCCTGGAGTCTTAGGGTAGGCGGTCAGGGCACTCAGCCCCAGCATTTT. The chain joins TRBV30 to TRBJ1-5, with D tentatively TRBD1 (5 bases). This CDR3 has 17 residues. Trimming removed 2 bases from V and 6 bases from J, with 23 bases in between. Germline CDR1 GTSNPN, CDR2 SVGIG (reference sequence).

The V and J genes are TRBV2 and TRBJ2-1; unclear D gene. The CDR3 runs to 11 residues. Germline CDR1 reads SNHLY; CDR2 reads FYNNEI. The germline V and J ends were trimmed by 8 bases and 5 bases, with 7 bases remaining between them. The CDR3 loop reads CASFNNNEQFF. Here the CDR3 DNA reads TGTGCCAGCTTCAACAACAATGAGCAGTTCTTC. The variable domain in full, with the rest retrieved from reference TRBV2 and TRBJ2-1, is EPEVTQTPSHQVTQMGQEVILRCVPISNHLYFYWYRQILGQKVEFLVSFYNNEISEKSEIFDDQFSVERPDGSNFTLKIRSTKLEDSAMYFCASFNNNEQFFGPGTRLTVL.